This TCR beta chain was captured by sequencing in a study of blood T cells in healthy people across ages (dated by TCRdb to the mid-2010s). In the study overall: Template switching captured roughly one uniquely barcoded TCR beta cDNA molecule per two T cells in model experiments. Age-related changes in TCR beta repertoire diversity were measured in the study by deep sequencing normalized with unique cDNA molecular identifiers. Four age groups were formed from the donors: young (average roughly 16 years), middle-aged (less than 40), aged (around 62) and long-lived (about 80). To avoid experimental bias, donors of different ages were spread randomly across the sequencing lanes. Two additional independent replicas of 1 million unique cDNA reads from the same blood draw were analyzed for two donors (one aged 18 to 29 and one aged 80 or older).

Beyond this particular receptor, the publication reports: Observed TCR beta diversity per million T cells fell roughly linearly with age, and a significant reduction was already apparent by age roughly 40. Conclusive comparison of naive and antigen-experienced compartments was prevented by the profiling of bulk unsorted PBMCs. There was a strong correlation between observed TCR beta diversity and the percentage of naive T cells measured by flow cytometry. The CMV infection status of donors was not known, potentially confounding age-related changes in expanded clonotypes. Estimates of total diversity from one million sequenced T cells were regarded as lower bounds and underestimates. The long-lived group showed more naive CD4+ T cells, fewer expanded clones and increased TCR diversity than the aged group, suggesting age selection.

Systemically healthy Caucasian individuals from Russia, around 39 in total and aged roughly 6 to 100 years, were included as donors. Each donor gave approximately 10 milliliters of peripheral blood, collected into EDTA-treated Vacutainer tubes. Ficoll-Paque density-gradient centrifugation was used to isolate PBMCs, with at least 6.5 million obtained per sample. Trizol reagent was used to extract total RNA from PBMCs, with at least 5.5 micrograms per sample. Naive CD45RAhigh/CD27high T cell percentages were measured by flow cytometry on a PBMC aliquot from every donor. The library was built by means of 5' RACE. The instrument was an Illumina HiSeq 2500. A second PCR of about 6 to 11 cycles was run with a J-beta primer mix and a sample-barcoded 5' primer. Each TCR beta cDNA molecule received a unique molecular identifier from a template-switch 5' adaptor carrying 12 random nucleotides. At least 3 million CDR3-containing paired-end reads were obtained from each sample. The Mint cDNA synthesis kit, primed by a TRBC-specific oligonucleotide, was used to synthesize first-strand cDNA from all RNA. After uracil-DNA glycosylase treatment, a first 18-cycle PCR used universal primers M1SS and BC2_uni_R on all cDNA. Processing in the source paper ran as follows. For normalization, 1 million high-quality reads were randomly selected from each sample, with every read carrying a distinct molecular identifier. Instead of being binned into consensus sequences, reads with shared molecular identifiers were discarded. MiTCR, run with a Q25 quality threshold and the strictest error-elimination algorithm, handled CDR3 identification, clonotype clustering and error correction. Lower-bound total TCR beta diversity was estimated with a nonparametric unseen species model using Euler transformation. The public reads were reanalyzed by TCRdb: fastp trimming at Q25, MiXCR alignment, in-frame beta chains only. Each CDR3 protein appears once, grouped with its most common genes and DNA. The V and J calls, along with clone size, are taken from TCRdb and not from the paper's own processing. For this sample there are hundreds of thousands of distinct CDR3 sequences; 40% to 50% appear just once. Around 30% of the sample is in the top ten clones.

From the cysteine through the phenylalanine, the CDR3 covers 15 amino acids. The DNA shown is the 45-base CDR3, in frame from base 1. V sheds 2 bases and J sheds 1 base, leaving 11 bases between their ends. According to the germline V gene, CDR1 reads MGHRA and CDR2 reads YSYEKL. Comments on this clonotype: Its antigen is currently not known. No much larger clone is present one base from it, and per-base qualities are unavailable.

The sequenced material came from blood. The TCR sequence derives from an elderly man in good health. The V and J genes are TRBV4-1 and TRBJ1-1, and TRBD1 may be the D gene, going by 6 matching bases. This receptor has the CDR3 CASSQTQGTNTEAFF. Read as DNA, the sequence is TGCGCCAGCAGCCAAACACAGGGCACGAACACTGAAGCTTTCTTT.